This T cell receptor beta chain stems from a study of CD8+CD57+ T cells in acquired aplastic anemia. The study profiled TCR beta VDJ and CDR3 using genomic DNA as template. TCRdb processed the reads anew with MiXCR; each CDR3 protein has one entry. The sample has approximately 260,000 distinct CDR3 sequences, about 80% seen once. An expansion of CD8+CD57+ cells by flow cytometry had been shown in patients chosen for sequencing. Sample: sorted CD4+, CD8+, or CD8+CD57+ T cells (not recorded which) from PBMCs. The clonotype comes from a human donor with aplastic anemia.

The CDR3 sequence: CASSVEGSDRVVILTF. CDR3 DNA: TGTGCCAGCAGCGTAGAGGGGAGCGACAGGGTTGTTATCCTGACTTTC. V and J are TRBV9 and TRBJ2-6; 7 nucleotides align to TRBD1. CDR1 and CDR2 (germline): SGDLS, YYNGEE. The junction had 14 bases not matched to a gene; V was cut back by 0 bases and J by 14 bases. The CDR3 contains 16 residues.